This T cell receptor beta chain was captured in a study of shared clonotypes between healthy human individuals (dated by TCRdb to 2020 to 2022). As for the study more broadly: The cohort comprised a couple of women and a few men aged 18 to 49 years. Leukapheresis yielded between about 0.85 and 10 billion PBMCs per donor. For each donor, CD4 naive and CD4 memory were each given three plates, CD8 naive was given two plates, and CD8 memory was given one plate. To increase sequencing depth and limit assay-specific biases, TCR repertoire library preparation and sequencing were carried out by different laboratories using diverse techniques. To estimate repertoire size and how much clonotype sharing occurs between individuals, the study deeply sequenced the blood TCR repertoires of roughly 5 healthy adults. Beyond this particular receptor, the publication reports: Even with the large sequencing depth, rarefaction of the sorted-subset datasets indicated that sequencing was incomplete. Compared with non-shared clonotypes, clonotypes shared by all four sorted-subset donors had higher generation probabilities. Pairwise subsampling indicated that sequencing depth was expected to affect the degree of clonotype sharing among donors. Estimated clonotype richness was generally larger for naive than for memory subsets. When four donors were compared, the shared fraction of clonotypes was approximately 5% for naive CD4, more than 3% for naive CD8, about 2.5% for memory CD4, and around 0.4% for memory CD8. Sampling was restricted to blood, and TCR repertoires in tissues likely differ from the TCR repertoires found in blood. The genetic and exposure-history diversity represented was limited by the small number of donors.

CD8 naive samples consisted of CD45RO-negative cells that were positively selected for CCR7, yielding a CD45RA+CCR7+ population without TemRA cells. The donors were healthy, HIV-negative adults with no recently reported acute infections or vaccinations. All donors were Caucasian adults living in Nashville, Tennessee, USA. After blood collection by leukapheresis, PBMCs were isolated using Ficoll-Histopaque density gradient centrifugation and then cryopreserved in the vapor phase of liquid nitrogen. Analytical flow cytometry was used to check the purity and quantity of each magnetically sorted T cell population. Genomic DNA was isolated from each sorted fraction and quantified by UV absorbance on a Nanodrop 2000c. The CDR3 measures 14 amino acids from cysteine to phenylalanine. The CDR3 DNA has 42 bases and is translated from base 1. V is reduced by 1 base and J by 6 bases, leaving a spacing of 9 bases between them. CDR1 MDHEN and CDR2 SYDVKM were looked up in the germline V gene.

TCR CDR3 regions were amplified from genomic DNA by multiplex PCR using the deep immunoSEQ assay. Extracted genomic DNA from each cell subset was distributed evenly across all wells of several immunoSEQ 96-well plates, and each plate was treated as a replicate. For sorted subsets, each replicate PCR was loaded with about 200 ng genomic DNA, equivalent to some 31,000 T cell genomes. The purified libraries were quantified using a Qubit 3.0 fluorometer, sized with a Bioanalyzer 2100, and then quantified again using the KAPA Library Quantification kit. A separate single-read 150-cycle Illumina NextSeq 550 flow cell was used to sequence each immunoSEQ 96-well plate. The study's processing was this. Because the immunoSEQ output included only junctional sequences and no quality scores, the filtering could not be the same as the filtering used for full-length reads. Sequences were annotated with PyIR, a Python wrapper for IgBLAST v1.9, and V/J genes and CDR3 were assigned using IMGT germline references. Reads were removed for weak V/J assignments (E-value above 1e-6), missing CDR3, stop codons, out-of-frame junctions, or ambiguous translated residues. V3J clonotypes were defined as sequences sharing the same inferred V gene, J gene, and CDR3 amino acid sequence. Percentage overlap between repertoires was calculated by dividing the number of shared unique clonotypes by the size of the smaller repertoire. RTK rarefaction, the Chao1 estimator, and Recon v2.1 estimates of unobserved clonotypes were used to assess repertoire richness. OLGA was used to compute generation probabilities for all TCRbeta clonotypes that the gDNA method yielded from a handful of donors. This immuneACCESS table, as held by TCRdb, lists in-frame sequences with V and J called but not all clones. Of the missing ones, under half trace to an unresolved V gene in checked studies; the others have no known cause. From that table come the V and J calls and clone size; the DNA was used to work out D and trimming. Counted in this sample were more than 2 million clones; about 95% of them appeared once. The ten largest make up 0.85% to 1.3% of the sample.

This clone appeared a single time. Its antigen specificity is not known. Nothing much larger sits one base from this clone, and base qualities are not available. Input material: naive CD8+ T cells sorted from blood. The cell subset or site label here, explained by the study, means: CD45RA+CCR7+. The TCR comes from a young man in good health. The chain joins TRBV28 to TRBJ2-2, with the D segment possibly TRBD1 or TRBD2, each aligning over 5 bases. The CDR3 region reads CASSLLGESGELFF. The base sequence is TGTGCCAGCAGTTTATTGGGGGAATCCGGGGAGCTGTTTTTT.